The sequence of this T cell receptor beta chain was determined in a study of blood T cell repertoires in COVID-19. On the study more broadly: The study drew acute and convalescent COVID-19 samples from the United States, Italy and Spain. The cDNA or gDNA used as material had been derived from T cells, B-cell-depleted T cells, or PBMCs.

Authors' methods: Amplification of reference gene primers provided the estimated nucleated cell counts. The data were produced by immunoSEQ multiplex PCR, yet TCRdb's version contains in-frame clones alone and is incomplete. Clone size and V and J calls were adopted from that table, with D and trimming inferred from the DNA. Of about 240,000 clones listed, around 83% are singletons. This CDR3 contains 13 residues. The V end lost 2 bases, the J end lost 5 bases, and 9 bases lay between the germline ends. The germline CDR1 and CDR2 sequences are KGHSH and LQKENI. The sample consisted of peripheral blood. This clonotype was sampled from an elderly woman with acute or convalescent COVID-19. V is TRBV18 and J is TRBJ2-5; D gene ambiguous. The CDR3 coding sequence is TGTGCCAGCTCACCATATATTCGGGAGACCCAGTACTTC. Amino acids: CASSPYIRETQYF. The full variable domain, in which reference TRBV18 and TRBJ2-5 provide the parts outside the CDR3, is NAGVMQNPRHLVRRRGQEARLRCSPMKGHSHVYWYRQLPEEGLKFMVYLQKENIIDESGMPKERFSAEFPKEGPSILRIQQVVRGDSAAYFCASSPYIRETQYFGPGTRLLVL.